This T cell receptor (beta chain) was sequenced during a study of T cells in Graves' hyperthyroidism and ophthalmopathy. Study-level findings and limits: Ophthalmopathy got predicted by the model a median 6.5 months before its onset. Most clonotypes expanded in thyroid above 0.001 were likewise present in blood.

Between the trimmed V and J ends, which lost 3 bases and 0 bases, there was a span of 5 bases. CDR1 and CDR2 (germline): MNHNS, SASEGT. The CDR3 is 13 amino acids. Amplified TCR beta CDR3 regions came from RNA transcripts. TCR CDR3 regions were first amplified by RT-PCR with HTBI primers. TCRdb recomputed calls from the multiplex PCR reads with MiXCR, one row per CDR3 protein. Counted here are more than 500,000 distinct CDR3 sequences, 14% to 15% occurring once; the ten biggest clones make up 3.5% to 4.5%. This clonotype was counted many times. Its antigen is not identified. V usage is TRBV6-1 and J usage is TRBJ1-2; D not resolved. This TCR derives from a woman between 35 and 50 years old with Graves' ophthalmopathy. Sequenced sample: blood. CDR3 sequence reads: CASSEAANYGYTF. The CDR3 DNA is TGTGCCAGCAGTGAGGCGGCTAACTATGGCTACACCTTC.